The entry below gives a single TCR beta chain sequence along with its context. What it binds is unknown. The entry originates in a study of type 1 regulatory T cells. Study information: T-allo10 is an in vitro-generated, Tr1-enriched CD4 T cell product specific for alloantigen.

Each CDR3 protein gets one entry after TCRdb re-called the reads with MiXCR. Of under 85,000 distinct CDR3 sequences listed, more than 45% are singletons. General study points: Compared with non-type 1 regulatory T cells, type 1 regulatory T cells showed a more restricted TCR repertoire.

The TCR originated in a human donor in good health. Source material: cultured non-Tr1 T cells, either the whole culture or a sorted T cell fraction (not recorded which).

The CDR3 DNA is TGCGCCAGCACCTCAGAGCCGGAACGGAAAACGCAGTATTTT. Translated: CASTSEPERKTQYF. This chain joins TRBV4-1 and TRBJ2-3; D gene uncertain. Trimming took 7 bases from V and 9 from J, leaving 20 bases between them. Germline V CDR1 and CDR2: MGHRA, YSYEKL. This CDR3 is 14 amino acids long.